This TCR beta chain was obtained from a study of metastatic and nonmetastatic thyroid tumors. Across the study: From malignant and benign thyroid patients, repertoires in blood and in tumor or nodule tissue were compared. Findings of the study overall: Reported TCR beta diversity, measured in blood and tumor, was significantly higher for malignant thyroid tumors than for benign nodules.

Patients were all untreated before their thyroid surgery. This clone was detected many times. What it recognizes is unknown. Germline CDR1 and CDR2: SGHTA and FQGNSA. This CDR3 spans 13 amino acids. The V end was cut by 1 base, the J end by 3 bases, with 1 base between. How the authors handled the data: For papillary thyroid cancer, a distant-metastasis classifier was constructed from CDR3 differences observed across clinicopathological groups. TCRdb re-called the PCR reads with MiXCR. The V and J calls, along with clone size, are taken from TCRdb and not from the paper's own processing. This sample has 50,000 to 70,000 clones, with approximately 4.1% found just once.

The rearrangement links TRBV7-2 to TRBJ2-6, with no clear D. This TCR was sampled from a female donor with papillary thyroid cancer or a benign thyroid nodule (not recorded which). Some clones in this sample may be carry-over from other donors' samples. Sequenced input: blood. DNA of the CDR3: TGTGCCAGCAGCTTAGTTGGGGCCAACGTCCTGACTTTC. This codes for CASSLVGANVLTF.